One and the same sample provided the 16 T cell receptor beta chains below, sequenced in a study of CD8 T cells in Susac syndrome. The RNA, about 0.5 to 1 ug, was put through reverse transcription using random hexamers. TCRdb called the immunoSEQ multiplex PCR reads again in MiXCR, with one record for every CDR3 protein. The sample lists some 77,000 distinct CDR3 sequences; roughly 91% were seen once. Sequenced sample: CD4+ T cells from PBMCs. Receptors originate from a human donor with Susac syndrome.

CDR3: CASSFYPTYEQYF. As DNA, the CDR3 is TGTGCCAGCAGCTTCTACCCTACCTACGAGCAGTACTTC. The rearrangement uses TRBV5-8 and TRBJ2-7; no definite D call. The CDR3 is made up of 13 amino acids. The V gene's germline CDR1 is SGHTS and CDR2 YDEGEE. V shed 2 bases and J shed 2 bases, with 8 bases lying between them.

The rearrangement links TRBV6-6 to TRBJ2-1; D might be TRBD2 (5 bases). From germline, CDR1 is MNHNY and CDR2 SVGAGI (reference sequence). The ends were cut back, 6 bases at V and 5 bases at J, with 20 bases in the middle. The CDR3 runs 16 residues. CDR3 protein: CASRPAGGGFHNEQFF. In DNA, the CDR3 is TGTGCCAGCAGACCAGCCGGAGGCGGGTTTCACAATGAGCAGTTCTTC.

V gene TRBV28 combines with J gene TRBJ2-4; D tentatively reads TRBD1 or TRBD2 (5 bases each). This CDR3 has 12 residues. CDR1 MDHEN and CDR2 SYDVKM come from the germline V gene. Trimming cost V 7 bases and J 10 bases, with 14 bases left between them. DNA of the CDR3: TGTGCCAGCACCGTCGGGTGGGGGATTCAGTACTTC. Residues: CASTVGWGIQYF. The full variable domain, completed using reference TRBV28 and TRBJ2-4, is DVKVTQSSRYLVKRTGEKVFLECVQDMDHENMFWYRQDPGLGLRLIYFSYDVKMKEKGDIPEGYSVSREKKERFSLILESASTNQTSMYLCASTVGWGIQYFGAGTRLSVL.

The rearrangement joins TRBV20-1 to TRBJ1-1, with D perhaps matching TRBD1 (5 bases). This CDR3 comprises 15 residues. The V end was cut by 0 bases, the J end by 4 bases, with 15 bases between. Germline V lookup: CDR1 DFQATT, CDR2 SNEGSKA (reference sequence). CDR3 region: CSARDWGGVGTEAFF. CDR3 nucleotide sequence: TGCAGTGCTAGAGATTGGGGAGGGGTAGGCACTGAAGCTTTCTTT.

The chain couples TRBV24-1 to TRBJ2-1; 15 positions match TRBD2. CDR3 length: 20 residues. With 1 base clipped from V and 6 bases from J, the junction kept 12 bases outside the gene matches. Germline V gene sequence: CDR1 KGHDR, CDR2 SFDVKD. The DNA of the CDR3 is TGTGCCACCAGTGATTTACGTAACGCGGGACTAGCGGGAGGTCCCAATGAGCAGTTCTTC. Its translation is CATSDLRNAGLAGGPNEQFF.

This chain connects TRBV7-9 to TRBJ1-1, with D perhaps TRBD1 (5 bases). The CDR3 is made up of 14 amino acids. Germline V gene data show CDR1 as SEHNR and CDR2 as FQNEAQ (reference sequence). V lost 4 bases and J lost 4, with 13 bases in between. The CDR3 bases are TGTGCCAGCAGCTCTGACGGGACGGGCACTGAAGCTTTCTTT. It specifies CASSSDGTGTEAFF.

This rearrangement joins TRBV7-6 to TRBJ2-1, with D possibly TRBD1 on 6 matching bases. The germline V gene has CDR1 SGHVS and CDR2 FNYEAQ. CDR3 length: 16 residues. Trimming removed 1 base at V and 2 bases at J, with 12 bases between. This chain's CDR3 is CASSLGIDRTYNEQFF. The CDR3 region has the DNA TGTGCCAGCAGCTTAGGTATAGACAGGACCTACAATGAGCAGTTCTTC.

The rearrangement joins TRBV27 to TRBJ1-2; possibly TRBD1 for D (6 bases). V was cut by 6 bases and J by 4 bases, with 18 bases left in between. The CDR3 runs 15 residues. Looked up from germline, CDR1 is MNHEY and CDR2 is SMNVEV (reference sequence). CDR3 region: CASRMGGAITYGYTF. As DNA, the CDR3 is TGTGCCAGCAGAATGGGGGGGGCGATTACCTATGGCTACACCTTC.

CDR3 loop: CAISDLTGTSSSNEQFF. CDR3 in DNA: TGTGCCATCAGTGACCTCACCGGGACTAGCTCGTCCAATGAGCAGTTCTTC. V gene TRBV10-3 combines with J gene TRBJ2-1; 9 bases match TRBD2. The CDR3 is 17 residues long. Germline-derived CDR1 and CDR2 are ENHRY and SYGVKD. The V segment lost 3 bases and the J segment 6 bases; nucleotides outside the gene matches: 12.

J is TRBJ1-2 and V is TRBV7-9, with a tentative D call TRBD1 (5 bases). From germline, CDR1 is SEHNR and CDR2 FQNEAQ (reference sequence). The CDR3 consists of 12 residues. V shed 2 bases and J shed 10 bases, with 11 bases lying between them. CDR3 sequence: CASSLSLGDYTF. The CDR3 DNA reads as TGTGCCAGCAGCTTAAGTTTGGGGGACTACACCTTC.

This clonotype was detected a few times. The J gene is TRBJ2-1, the V gene TRBV5-1, with a weak D call TRBD2 (6 bases). This CDR3 is 14 amino acids long. The V and J ends lost 4 bases and 4 bases respectively, with 12 bases between them. Germline assignment: CDR1 SGHRS and CDR2 YFSETQ. CDR3 bases: TGCGCCAGCAGCACGGAGCGGGTGTACAATGAGCAGTTCTTC. Translated, it gives CASSTERVYNEQFF.

This sequence joins TRBV3-1 and TRBJ2-1; perhaps TRBD1 as D (5 bases). Germline-derived CDR1 and CDR2 are LGHDT and YNNKEL (reference sequence). V was clipped by 3 bases and J by 7 bases, with 7 bases between them. This CDR3 is 12 amino acids long. In DNA form, the CDR3 reads TGTGCCAGCAGCCAGCACAGGAATGAGCAGTTCTTC. Translated, it gives CASSQHRNEQFF.

In DNA, the CDR3 is TGCGCCAGCAGCCCCGGGACAAGGAACACTGAAGCTTTCTTT. Residues: CASSPGTRNTEAFF. The chain joins TRBV4-3 to TRBJ1-1; tentative D call: TRBD1 (6 bases). CDR3 length: 14 residues. V was clipped by 4 bases and J by 1 base, with 10 bases between them. Germline CDR1 LGHNA, CDR2 YSLEER.

The V and J genes are TRBV29-1 and TRBJ2-1, with a weak D call TRBD1 (6 bases). V lost 7 bases to trimming and J lost 6 bases, with 16 bases between them. CDR1 and CDR2 (germline): SQVTM, ANQGSEA. This CDR3 spans 13 amino acids. The CDR3: CSAAGTPSNEQFF. CDR3 nucleotide sequence: TGCAGCGCCGCCGGGACACCGTCCAATGAGCAGTTCTTC.

The chain recombines TRBV7-2 with TRBJ2-5, with TRBD2 matching over 10 bases. Losses at the gene ends were 2 bases for V and 4 bases for J; bases not matched to a gene: 1. CDR3 length equals 14 residues. The germline V gene has CDR1 SGHTA and CDR2 FQGNSA. CDR3 residues: CASSLQRGGETQYF. The CDR3, as DNA: TGTGCCAGCAGCTTACAGCGGGGGGGAGAGACCCAGTACTTC.

The genes are TRBV20-1 and TRBJ1-6; 7 bases match TRBD1. V shed 6 bases and J 7 bases; nucleotides not matched to a gene: 15. The CDR3 spans 16 residues. Per the germline V gene, CDR1 is DFQATT and CDR2 is SNEGSKA (reference sequence). Here the CDR3 reads CSARLQVTGRNSPLHF. For the CDR3, the DNA is TGCAGTGCCCGACTTCAAGTGACAGGGCGGAATTCACCCCTCCACTTT.